This TCR beta chain was sequenced in a study of shared clonotypes between healthy human individuals. Turning to the study itself: Donors had three CD4 naive, three CD4 memory, two CD8 naive and one CD8 memory plate apiece. General study findings and limits: Sequencing depth was expected to affect clonotype sharing among donors.

A note on this clone: Its antigen is undetermined.

From germline, CDR1 is MNHNY and CDR2 SVGAGI (reference sequence). The CDR3 is 15 amino acids. The V segment lost 6 bases and the J segment 4 bases; nucleotides outside the gene matches: 4. TCRdb's table, derived via immunoSEQ multiplex PCR, lists solely in-frame clones and lacks some. The sample consists of over a million clones, 95% to 99% of them appearing once. The sequenced material came from naive CD4+ T cells sorted from blood. This sample's subset: CD45RA+ positively selected. The receptor was isolated from a man aged 25-40 years in good health. This chain links TRBV6-6 with TRBJ2-6; 9 bases align to TRBD1. The CDR3 loop reads CASSWTGAGANVLTF. In DNA, the CDR3 is TGTGCCAGCAGCTGGACAGGGGCAGGGGCCAACGTCCTGACTTTC.